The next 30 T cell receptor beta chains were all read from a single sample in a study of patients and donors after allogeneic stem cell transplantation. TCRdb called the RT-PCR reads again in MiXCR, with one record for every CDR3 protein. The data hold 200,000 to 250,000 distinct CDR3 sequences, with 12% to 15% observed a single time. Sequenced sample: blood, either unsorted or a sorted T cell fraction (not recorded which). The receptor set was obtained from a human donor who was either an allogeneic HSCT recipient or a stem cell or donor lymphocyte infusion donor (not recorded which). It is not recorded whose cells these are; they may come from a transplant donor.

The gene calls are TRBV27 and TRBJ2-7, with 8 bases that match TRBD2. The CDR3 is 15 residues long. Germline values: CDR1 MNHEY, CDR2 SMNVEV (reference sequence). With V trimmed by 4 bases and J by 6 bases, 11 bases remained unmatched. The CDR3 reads CASSSKAGVVGEQYF. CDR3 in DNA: TGTGCCAGCAGTTCCAAAGCGGGAGTAGTGGGCGAGCAGTACTTC.

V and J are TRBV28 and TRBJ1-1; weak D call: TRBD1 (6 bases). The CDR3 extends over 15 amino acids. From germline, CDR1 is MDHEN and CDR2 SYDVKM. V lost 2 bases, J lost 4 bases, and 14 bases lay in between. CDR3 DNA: TGTGCCAGCAGTTTACCAACAGGGTGGGGCACTGAAGCTTTCTTT. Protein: CASSLPTGWGTEAFF.

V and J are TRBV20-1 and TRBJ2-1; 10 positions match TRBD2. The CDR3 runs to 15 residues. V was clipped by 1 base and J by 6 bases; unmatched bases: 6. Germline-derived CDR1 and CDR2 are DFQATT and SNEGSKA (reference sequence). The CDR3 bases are TGCAGTGCTAGAGTAAGAGCGGGAGGGGTCAATGAGCAGTTCTTC. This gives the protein CSARVRAGGVNEQFF.

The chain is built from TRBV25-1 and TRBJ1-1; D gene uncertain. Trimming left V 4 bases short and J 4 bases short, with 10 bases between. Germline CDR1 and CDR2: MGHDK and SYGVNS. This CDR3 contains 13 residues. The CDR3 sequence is CASSVLEGTEAFF. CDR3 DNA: TGTGCCAGCAGTGTTTTGGAGGGCACTGAAGCTTTCTTT.

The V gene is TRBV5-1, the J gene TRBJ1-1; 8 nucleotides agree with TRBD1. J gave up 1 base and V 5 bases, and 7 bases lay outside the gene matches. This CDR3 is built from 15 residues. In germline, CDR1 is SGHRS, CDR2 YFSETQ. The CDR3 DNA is TGCGCCAGCAGATTGACAGGGGTAGGGAACACTGAAGCTTTCTTT. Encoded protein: CASRLTGVGNTEAFF.

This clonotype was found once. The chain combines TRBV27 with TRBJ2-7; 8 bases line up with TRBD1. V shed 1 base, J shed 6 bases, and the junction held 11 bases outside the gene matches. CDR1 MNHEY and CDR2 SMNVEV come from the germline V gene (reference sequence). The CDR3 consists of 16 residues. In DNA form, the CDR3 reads TGTGCCAGCAGTTTATTAGAAGGGACAGGTCATCTCGAGCAGTACTTC. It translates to CASSLLEGTGHLEQYF.

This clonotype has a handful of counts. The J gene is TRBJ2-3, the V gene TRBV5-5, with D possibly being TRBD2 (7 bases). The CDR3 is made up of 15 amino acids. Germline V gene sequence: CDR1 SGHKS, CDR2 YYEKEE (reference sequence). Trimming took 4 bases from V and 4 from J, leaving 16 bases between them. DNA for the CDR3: TGTGCCAGCAGCCCGAGGGGGGGCTTCGCAGATACGCAGTATTTT. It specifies CASSPRGGFADTQYF. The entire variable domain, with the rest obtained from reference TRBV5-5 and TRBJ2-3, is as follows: DAGVTQSPTHLIKTRGQQVTLRCSPISGHKSVSWYQQVLGQGPQFIFQYYEKEERGRGNFPDRFSARQFPNYSSELNVNALLLGDSALYLCASSPRGGFADTQYFGPGTRLTVL.

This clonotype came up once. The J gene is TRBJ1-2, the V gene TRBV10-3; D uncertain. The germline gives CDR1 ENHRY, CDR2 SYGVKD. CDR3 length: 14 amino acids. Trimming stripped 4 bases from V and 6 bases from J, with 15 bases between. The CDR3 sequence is CAISATVNSHGYTF. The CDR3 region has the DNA TGTGCCATCAGTGCCACAGTGAACTCTCATGGCTACACCTTC.

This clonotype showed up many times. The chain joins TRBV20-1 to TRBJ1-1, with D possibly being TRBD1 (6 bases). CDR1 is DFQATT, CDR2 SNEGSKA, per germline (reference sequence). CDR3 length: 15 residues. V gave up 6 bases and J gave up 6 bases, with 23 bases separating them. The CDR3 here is CSARSVVRGASEAFF. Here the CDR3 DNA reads TGCAGTGCCCGAAGCGTTGTCAGGGGCGCATCTGAAGCTTTCTTT.

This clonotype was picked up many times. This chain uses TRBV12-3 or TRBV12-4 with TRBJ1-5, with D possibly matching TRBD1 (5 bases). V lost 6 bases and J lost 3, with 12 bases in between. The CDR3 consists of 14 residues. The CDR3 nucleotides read TGTGCCAGCAGCTCCACAGGCCCCAATCAGCCCCAGCATTTT. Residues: CASSSTGPNQPQHF.

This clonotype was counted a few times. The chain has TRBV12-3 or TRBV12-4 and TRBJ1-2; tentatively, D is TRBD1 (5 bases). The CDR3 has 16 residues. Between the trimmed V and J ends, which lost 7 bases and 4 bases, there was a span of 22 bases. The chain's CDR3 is CASTRGWALRTYGYTF. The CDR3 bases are TGTGCCAGCACTAGGGGTTGGGCCTTACGCACCTATGGCTACACCTTC.

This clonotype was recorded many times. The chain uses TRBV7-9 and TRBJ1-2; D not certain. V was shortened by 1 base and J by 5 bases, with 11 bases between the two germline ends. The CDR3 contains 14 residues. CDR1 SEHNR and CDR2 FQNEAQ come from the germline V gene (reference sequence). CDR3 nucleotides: TGTGCCAGCAGCTTAGGTGGCAACTCGTATGGCTACACCTTC. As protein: CASSLGGNSYGYTF.

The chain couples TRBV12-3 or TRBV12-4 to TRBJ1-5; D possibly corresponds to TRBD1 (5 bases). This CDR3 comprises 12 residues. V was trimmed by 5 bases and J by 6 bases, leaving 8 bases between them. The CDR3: CASSRGSQPQHF. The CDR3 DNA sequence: TGTGCCAGCAGTAGGGGATCTCAGCCCCAGCATTTT.

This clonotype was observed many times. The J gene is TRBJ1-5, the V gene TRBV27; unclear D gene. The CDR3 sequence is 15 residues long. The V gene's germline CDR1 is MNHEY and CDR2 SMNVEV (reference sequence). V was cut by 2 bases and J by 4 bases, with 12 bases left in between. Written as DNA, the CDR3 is TGTGCCAGCAGTTTAGGGAGCAGGCCAAATCAGCCCCAGCATTTT. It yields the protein CASSLGSRPNQPQHF.

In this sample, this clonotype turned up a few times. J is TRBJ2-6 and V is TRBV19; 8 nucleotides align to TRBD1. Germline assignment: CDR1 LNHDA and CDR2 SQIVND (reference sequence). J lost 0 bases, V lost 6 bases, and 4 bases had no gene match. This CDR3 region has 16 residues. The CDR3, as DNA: TGTGCCAGTAGGGGACAGGAGACCTCTGGGGCCAACGTCCTGACTTTC. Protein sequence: CASRGQETSGANVLTF.

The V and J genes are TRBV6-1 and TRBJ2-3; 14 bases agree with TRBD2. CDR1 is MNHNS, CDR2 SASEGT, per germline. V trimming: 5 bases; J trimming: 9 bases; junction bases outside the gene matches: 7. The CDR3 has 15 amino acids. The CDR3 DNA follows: TGTGCCAGCAGTCCGGGACTAGCGGGAGTAGGGACGCAGTATTTT. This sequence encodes CASSPGLAGVGTQYF.

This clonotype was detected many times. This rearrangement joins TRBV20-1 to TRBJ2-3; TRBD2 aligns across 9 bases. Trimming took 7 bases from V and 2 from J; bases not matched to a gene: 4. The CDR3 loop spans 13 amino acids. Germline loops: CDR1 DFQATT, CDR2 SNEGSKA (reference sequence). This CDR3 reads CSVAGASTDTQYF. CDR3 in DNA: TGCAGTGTAGCGGGGGCCTCCACAGATACGCAGTATTTT.

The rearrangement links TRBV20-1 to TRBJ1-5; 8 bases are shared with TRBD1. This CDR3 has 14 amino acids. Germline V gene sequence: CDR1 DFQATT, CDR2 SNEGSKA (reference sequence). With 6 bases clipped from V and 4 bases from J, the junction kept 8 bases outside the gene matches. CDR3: CSATAGGANQPQHF. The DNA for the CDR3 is TGCAGTGCCACCGCAGGGGGCGCGAATCAGCCCCAGCATTTT.

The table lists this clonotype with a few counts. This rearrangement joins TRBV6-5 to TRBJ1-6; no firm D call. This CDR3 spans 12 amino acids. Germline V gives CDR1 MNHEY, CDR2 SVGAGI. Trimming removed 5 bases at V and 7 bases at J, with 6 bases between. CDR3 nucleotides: TGTGCCAGCAGTCAGCCAAATTCACCCCTCCACTTT. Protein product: CASSQPNSPLHF.

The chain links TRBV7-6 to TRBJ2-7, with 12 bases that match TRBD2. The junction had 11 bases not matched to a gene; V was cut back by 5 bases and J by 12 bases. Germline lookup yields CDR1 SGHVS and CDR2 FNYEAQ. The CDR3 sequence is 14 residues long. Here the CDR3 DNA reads TGTGCCAGCAGCCCGTCTAGCGGGGGGGCTCTTAGGTACTTC. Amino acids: CASSPSSGGALRYF.

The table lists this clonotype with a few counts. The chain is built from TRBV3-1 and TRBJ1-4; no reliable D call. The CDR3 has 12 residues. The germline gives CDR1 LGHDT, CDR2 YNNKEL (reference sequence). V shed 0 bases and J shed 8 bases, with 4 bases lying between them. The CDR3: CASSQEGEKLFF. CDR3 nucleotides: TGTGCCAGCAGCCAAGAGGGAGAAAAACTGTTTTTT.

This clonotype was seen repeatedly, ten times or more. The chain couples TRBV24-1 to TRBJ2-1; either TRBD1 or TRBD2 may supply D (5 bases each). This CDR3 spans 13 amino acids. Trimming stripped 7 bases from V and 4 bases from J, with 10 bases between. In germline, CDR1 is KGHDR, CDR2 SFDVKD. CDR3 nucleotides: TGTGCCACCAGCGGGGACGGATACAATGAGCAGTTCTTC. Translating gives CATSGDGYNEQFF.

The chain's CDR3 is CASSPSFSTGYEQYF. The CDR3 DNA reads as TGTGCCAGCAGCCCCTCCTTTTCGACGGGCTACGAGCAGTACTTC. The chain is built from TRBV11-2 and TRBJ2-7; no clear D. The CDR3 has 15 residues. Germline CDR1 is SGHAT and CDR2 is FQNNGV. V was trimmed by 5 bases and J by 3 bases, leaving 17 bases between them.

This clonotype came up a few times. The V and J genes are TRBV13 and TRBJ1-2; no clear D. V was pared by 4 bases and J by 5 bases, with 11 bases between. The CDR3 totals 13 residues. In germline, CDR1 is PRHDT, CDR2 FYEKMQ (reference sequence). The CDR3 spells CASSSLEIYGYTF. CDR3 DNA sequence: TGTGCCAGCAGCTCGCTGGAAATTTATGGCTACACCTTC.

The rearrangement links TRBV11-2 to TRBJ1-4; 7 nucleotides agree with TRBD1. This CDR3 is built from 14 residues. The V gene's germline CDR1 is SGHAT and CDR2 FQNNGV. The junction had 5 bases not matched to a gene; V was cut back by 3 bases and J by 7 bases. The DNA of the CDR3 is TGTGCCAGCAGCTTCCTGGACAGGACTGAAAAACTGTTTTTT. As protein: CASSFLDRTEKLFF.

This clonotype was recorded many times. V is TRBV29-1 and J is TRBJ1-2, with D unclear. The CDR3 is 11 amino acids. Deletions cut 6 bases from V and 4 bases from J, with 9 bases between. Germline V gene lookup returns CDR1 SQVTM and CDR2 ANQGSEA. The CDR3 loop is CSVTEAYGYTF. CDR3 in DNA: TGCAGCGTCACGGAGGCCTATGGCTACACCTTC.

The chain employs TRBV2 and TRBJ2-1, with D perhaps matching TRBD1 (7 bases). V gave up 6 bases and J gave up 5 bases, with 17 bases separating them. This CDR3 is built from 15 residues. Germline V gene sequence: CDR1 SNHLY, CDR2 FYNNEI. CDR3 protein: CASSGLATGNNEQFF. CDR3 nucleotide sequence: TGTGCCAGCAGCGGGCTAGCGACAGGGAACAATGAGCAGTTCTTC.

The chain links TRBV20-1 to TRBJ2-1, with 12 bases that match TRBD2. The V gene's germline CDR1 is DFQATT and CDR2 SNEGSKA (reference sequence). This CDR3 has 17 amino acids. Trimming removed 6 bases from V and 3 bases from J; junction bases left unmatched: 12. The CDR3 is CSAKKMTSGGLYNEQFF. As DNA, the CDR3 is TGCAGTGCCAAAAAAATGACTAGCGGGGGTCTCTACAATGAGCAGTTCTTC.

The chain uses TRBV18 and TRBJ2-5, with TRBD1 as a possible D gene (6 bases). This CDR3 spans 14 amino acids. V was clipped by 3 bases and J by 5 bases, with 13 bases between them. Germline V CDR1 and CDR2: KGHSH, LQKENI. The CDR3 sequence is CASSPRGRGETQYF. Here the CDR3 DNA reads TGTGCCAGCTCACCGAGGGGCAGGGGTGAGACCCAGTACTTC.

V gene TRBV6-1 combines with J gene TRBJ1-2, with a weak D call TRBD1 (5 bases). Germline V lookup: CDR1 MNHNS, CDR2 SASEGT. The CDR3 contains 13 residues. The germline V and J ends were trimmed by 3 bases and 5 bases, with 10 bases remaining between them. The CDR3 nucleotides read TGTGCCAGCAGTGACGGGGGGTGGTATGGCTACACCTTC. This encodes CASSDGGWYGYTF.